The 5 T cell receptor beta chains below all came from one sample that was sequenced in a study of spatial heterogeneity in lung cancer. TCRdb redid the calling of the 5' RACE reads with MiXCR, one entry per CDR3 protein. The sample contains 40,000 to 45,000 distinct CDR3 sequences, roughly an eighth of which appear only once. Time point: sample taken at primary tumor resection. The input material, whole RNA from tumor, nontumor lung or frozen PBMC, was sequenced unsorted. The sample was PBMCs, taken at surgery. Receptors originate from a male donor with early-stage non-small cell lung cancer.

There are many counts of this clonotype. This chain uses TRBV12-3 or TRBV12-4 with TRBJ1-5, with D unclear. CDR3 length equals 13 residues. V was cut by 1 base and J by 7 bases, with 8 bases left in between. The CDR3 DNA is TGTGCCAGCAGTTTAGGCGTACAACAGCCCCAGCATTTT. Protein sequence: CASSLGVQQPQHF.

This clonotype is a singleton in its sample. Possible read error: a much larger clone is one base away. The chain links TRBV6-6 to TRBJ1-6; no reliable D call. V shed 4 bases and J shed 10 bases, with 14 bases lying between them. The CDR3 consists of 14 residues. The germline gives CDR1 MNHNY, CDR2 SVGAGI (reference sequence). The CDR3 protein is CASSCEKRRSPLHF. The CDR3 region has the DNA TGTGCCAGCAGTTGCGAGAAACGGAGATCACCCCTCCACTTT.

The sample holds many counts of this clonotype. The rearrangement joins TRBV7-8 to TRBJ1-6, with a weak D call TRBD1 (5 bases). Germline CDR1 and CDR2: SGHVS and FQNEAQ. V was shortened by 3 bases and J by 6 bases, with 6 bases between the two germline ends. The CDR3 totals 13 residues. CDR3 nucleotides: TGTGCCAGCAGCTTGACAGTTAATTCACCCCTCCACTTT. Translating it yields CASSLTVNSPLHF.

This clonotype was found many times. This chain links TRBV28 with TRBJ1-1; no reliable D call. CDR1 is MDHEN, CDR2 SYDVKM, per germline. The CDR3 spans 14 residues. Trimming stripped 4 bases from V and 5 bases from J, with 14 bases between. The CDR3 DNA reads TGTGCCAGCAGTTCCCCCCGAGGCGGGACTGAAGCTTTCTTT. Its protein is CASSSPRGGTEAFF.

The genes are TRBV5-5 and TRBJ2-5, with TRBD1 as a possible D gene (5 bases). CDR1 SGHKS and CDR2 YYEKEE come from the germline V gene (reference sequence). V shed 5 bases and J shed 5 bases, with 13 bases lying between them. The CDR3 has 13 residues. Here the CDR3 DNA reads TGTGCCAGCAGTTACGGACCAGGGGAGACCCAGTACTTC. Translation: CASSYGPGETQYF.